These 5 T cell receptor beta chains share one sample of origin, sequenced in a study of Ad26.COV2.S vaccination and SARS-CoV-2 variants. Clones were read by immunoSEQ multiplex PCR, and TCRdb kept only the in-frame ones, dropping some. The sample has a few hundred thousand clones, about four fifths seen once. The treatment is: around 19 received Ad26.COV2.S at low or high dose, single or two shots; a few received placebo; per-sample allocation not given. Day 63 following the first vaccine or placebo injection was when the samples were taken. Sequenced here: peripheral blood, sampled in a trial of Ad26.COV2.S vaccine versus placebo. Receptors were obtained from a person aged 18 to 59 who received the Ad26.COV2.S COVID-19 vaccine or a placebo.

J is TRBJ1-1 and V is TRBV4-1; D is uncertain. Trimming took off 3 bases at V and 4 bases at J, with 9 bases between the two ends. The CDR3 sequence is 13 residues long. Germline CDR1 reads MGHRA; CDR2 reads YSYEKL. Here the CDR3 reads CASSQIGPTEAFF. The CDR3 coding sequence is TGCGCCAGCAGCCAGATTGGTCCCACTGAAGCTTTCTTT.

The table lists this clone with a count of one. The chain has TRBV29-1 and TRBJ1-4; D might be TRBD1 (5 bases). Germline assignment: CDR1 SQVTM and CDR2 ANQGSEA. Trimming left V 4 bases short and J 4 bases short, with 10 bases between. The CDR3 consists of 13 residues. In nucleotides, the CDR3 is TGCAGCGTTGCACGGGGCAATAATGAAAAACTGTTTTTT. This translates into CSVARGNNEKLFF.

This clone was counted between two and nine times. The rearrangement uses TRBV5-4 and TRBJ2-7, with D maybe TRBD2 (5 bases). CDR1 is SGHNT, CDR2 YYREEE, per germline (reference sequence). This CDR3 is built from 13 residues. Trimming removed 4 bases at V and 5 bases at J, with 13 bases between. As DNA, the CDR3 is TGTGCCAGCAGCCCGGATCCCGGGGACGAGCAGTACTTC. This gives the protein CASSPDPGDEQYF.

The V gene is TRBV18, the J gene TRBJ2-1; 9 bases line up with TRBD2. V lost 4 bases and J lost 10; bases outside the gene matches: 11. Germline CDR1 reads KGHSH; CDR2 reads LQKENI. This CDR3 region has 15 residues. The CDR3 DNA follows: TGTGCCAGCTCACGAGATGCGACTAGCGGAGAAGAGCAGTTCTTC. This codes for CASSRDATSGEEQFF.

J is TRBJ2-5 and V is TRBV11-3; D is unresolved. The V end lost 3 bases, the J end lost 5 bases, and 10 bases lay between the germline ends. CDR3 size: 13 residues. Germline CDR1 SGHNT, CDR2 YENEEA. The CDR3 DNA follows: TGTGCCAGCAGCTTGGGAAGGGTCGAGACCCAGTACTTC. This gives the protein CASSLGRVETQYF.